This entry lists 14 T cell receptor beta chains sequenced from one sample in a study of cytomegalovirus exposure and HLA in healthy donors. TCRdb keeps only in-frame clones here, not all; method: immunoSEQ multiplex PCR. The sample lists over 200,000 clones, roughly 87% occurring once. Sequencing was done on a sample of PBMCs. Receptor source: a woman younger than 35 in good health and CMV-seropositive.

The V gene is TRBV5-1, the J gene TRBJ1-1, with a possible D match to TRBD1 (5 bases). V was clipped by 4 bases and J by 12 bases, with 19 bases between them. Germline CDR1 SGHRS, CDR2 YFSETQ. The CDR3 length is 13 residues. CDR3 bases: TGCGCCAGCAGCCCGCACCCTGACAGCCTTACTTTCTTT. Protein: CASSPHPDSLTFF.

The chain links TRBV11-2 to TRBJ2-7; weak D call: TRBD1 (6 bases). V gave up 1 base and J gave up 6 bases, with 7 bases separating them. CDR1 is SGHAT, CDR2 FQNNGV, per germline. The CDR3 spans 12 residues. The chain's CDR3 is CASSLGGLEQYF. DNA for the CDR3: TGTGCCAGCAGCTTAGGGGGGCTCGAGCAGTACTTC. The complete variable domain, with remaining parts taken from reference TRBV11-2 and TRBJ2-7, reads EAGVAQSPRYKIIEKRQSVAFWCNPISGHATLYWYQQILGQGPKLLIQFQNNGVVDDSQLPKDRFSAERLKGVDSTLKIQPAKLEDSAVYLCASSLGGLEQYFGPGTRLTVT.

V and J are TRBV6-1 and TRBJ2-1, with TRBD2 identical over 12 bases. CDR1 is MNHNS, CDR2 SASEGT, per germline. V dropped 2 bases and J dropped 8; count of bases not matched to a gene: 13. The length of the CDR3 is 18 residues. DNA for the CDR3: TGTGCCAGCAGTGAATTAGGATCCGGACTAGCGGGAACGGATGAGCAGTTCTTC. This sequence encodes CASSELGSGLAGTDEQFF.

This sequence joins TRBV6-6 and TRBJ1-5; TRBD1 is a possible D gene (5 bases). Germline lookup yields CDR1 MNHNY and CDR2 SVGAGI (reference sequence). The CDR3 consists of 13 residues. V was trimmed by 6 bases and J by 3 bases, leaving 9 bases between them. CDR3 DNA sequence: TGTGCCAGCAGCGCAGGGTTCAATCAGCCCCAGCATTTT. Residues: CASSAGFNQPQHF.

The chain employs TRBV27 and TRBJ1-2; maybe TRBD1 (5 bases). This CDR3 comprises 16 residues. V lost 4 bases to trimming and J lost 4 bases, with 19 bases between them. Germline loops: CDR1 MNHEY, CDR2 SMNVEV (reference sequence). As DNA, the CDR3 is TGTGCCAGCAGTTCTTTATCCGGGACTGATAGCTATGGCTACACCTTC. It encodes CASSSLSGTDSYGYTF.

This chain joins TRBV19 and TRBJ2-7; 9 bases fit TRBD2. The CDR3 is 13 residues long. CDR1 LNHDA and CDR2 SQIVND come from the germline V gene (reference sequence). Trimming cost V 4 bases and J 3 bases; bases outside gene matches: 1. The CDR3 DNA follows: TGTGCCAGTAGTAATAGCGGGAGCTACGAGCAGTACTTC. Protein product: CASSNSGSYEQYF.

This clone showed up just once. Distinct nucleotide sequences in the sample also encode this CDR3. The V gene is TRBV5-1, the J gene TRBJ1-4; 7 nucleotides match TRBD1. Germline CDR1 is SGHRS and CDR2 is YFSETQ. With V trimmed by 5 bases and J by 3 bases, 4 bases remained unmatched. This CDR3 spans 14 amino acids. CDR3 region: CASSSGTANEKLFF. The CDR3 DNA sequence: TGCGCCAGCAGTTCCGGGACAGCTAATGAAAAACTGTTTTTT. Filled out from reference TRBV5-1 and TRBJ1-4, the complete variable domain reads KAGVTQTPRYLIKTRGQQVTLSCSPISGHRSVSWYQQTPGQGLQFLFEYFSETQRNKGNFPGRFSGRQFSNSRSEMNVSTLELGDSALYLCASSSGTANEKLFFGSGTQLSVL.

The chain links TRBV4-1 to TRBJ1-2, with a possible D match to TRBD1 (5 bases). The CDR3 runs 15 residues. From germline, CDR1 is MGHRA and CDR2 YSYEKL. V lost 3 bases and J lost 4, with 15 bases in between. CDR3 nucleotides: TGCGCCAGCAGCCAGACGGGACTTACGACCTATGGCTACACCTTC. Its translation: CASSQTGLTTYGYTF.

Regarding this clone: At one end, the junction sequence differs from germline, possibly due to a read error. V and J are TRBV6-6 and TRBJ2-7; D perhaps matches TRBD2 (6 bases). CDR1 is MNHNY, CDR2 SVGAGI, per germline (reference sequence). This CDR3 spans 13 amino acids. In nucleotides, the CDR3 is TGTGCCAGCACCTACAGGTGGGAGGAGGGGAAAGGCTTC. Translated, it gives CASTYRWEEGKGF.

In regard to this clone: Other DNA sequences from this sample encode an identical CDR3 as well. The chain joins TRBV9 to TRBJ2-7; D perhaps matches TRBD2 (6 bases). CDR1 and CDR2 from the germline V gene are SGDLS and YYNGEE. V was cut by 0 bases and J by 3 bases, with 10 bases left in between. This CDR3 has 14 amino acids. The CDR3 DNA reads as TGTGCCAGCAGCGTAGGCGGTAGCGGCTACGAGCAGTACTTC. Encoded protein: CASSVGGSGYEQYF.

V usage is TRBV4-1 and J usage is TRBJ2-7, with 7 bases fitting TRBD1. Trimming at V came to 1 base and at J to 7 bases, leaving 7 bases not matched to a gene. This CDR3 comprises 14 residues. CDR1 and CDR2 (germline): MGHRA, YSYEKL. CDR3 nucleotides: TGCGCCAGCAGCCAAGGGCTGAGACAGGGAGAGCAGTACTTC. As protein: CASSQGLRQGEQYF.

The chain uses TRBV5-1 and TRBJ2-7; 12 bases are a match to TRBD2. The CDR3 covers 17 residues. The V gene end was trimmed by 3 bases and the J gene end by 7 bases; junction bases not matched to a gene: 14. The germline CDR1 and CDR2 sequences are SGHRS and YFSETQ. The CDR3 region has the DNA TGCGCCAGCAGCTGGAGACTACTAGCGGGAGGCCAGGGAGAGCAGTACTTC. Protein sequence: CASSWRLLAGGQGEQYF.

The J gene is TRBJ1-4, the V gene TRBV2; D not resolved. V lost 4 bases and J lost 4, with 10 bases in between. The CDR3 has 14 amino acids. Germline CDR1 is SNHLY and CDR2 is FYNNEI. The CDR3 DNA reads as TGTGCCAGCAGTGTTCTGAGCCATAATGAAAAACTGTTTTTT. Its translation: CASSVLSHNEKLFF.

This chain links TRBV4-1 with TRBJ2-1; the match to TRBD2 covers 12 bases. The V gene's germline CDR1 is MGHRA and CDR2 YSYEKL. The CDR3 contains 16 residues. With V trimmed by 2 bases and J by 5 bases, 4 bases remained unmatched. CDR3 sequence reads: CASSQRLAGDHNEQFF. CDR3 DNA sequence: TGCGCCAGCAGCCAACGACTAGCGGGAGATCACAATGAGCAGTTCTTC.